The rows below give T cell receptor beta chains drawn from one sample of a study of T-cell memory formation after mild COVID-19. TCRdb reprocessed the 5' RACE reads via MiXCR and lists one record per CDR3 protein. The sample consists of roughly 350,000 distinct CDR3 sequences, roughly an eighth of them appearing once. The sample comprised PBMCs or a T cell subset sorted from them (not recorded which). The receptors were sampled from a man younger than 35 who had mild COVID-19 (a few samples of this study predate the infection). Cell type and time point are not known. CDR3s include the opening cysteine and the closing phenylalanine or tryptophan. The D gene is left open where the match is weak. Some rows have no size entry. The others give once, few or many, or a class for an expanded clone.

TRBJ1-6,.,TRBV6-2/TRBV6-3,few,CASSYRDNSPLHF,TGTGCCAGCAGTTACAGGGATAATTCACCCCTCCACTTT
TRBJ2-5,TRBD2,TRBV5-6,.,CASSPVTSGGAAETQYF,TGTGCCAGCAGCCCGGTGACTAGCGGGGGGGCCGCAGAGACCCAGTACTTC
TRBJ2-5,.,TRBV7-2,many,CASSLNPWGGVGETQYF,TGTGCCAGCAGCTTAAATCCGTGGGGGGGCGTTGGAGAGACCCAGTACTTC
TRBJ2-1,TRBD2,TRBV7-6,few,CASSLGTGGGNEQFF,TGTGCCAGCAGCTTAGGTACGGGAGGGGGCAATGAGCAGTTCTTC
TRBJ2-2,.,TRBV7-9,.,CASSILPPEHGTGELFF,TGTGCCAGCAGCATACTTCCACCAGAGCACGGCACCGGGGAGCTGTTTTTT
TRBJ2-1,.,TRBV27,once,CASRVPGGWGANEQFF,TGTGCCAGCAGGGTACCAGGGGGTTGGGGGGCTAATGAGCAGTTCTTC
TRBJ2-3,.,TRBV6-5,few,CASSEKNKLTDTQYF,TGTGCCAGCAGTGAGAAGAACAAACTCACAGATACGCAGTATTTT
TRBJ2-7,TRBD1,TRBV12-3/TRBV12-4,.,CASGFEGQGTDEQYF,TGTGCCAGCGGCTTTGAGGGACAGGGAACCGACGAGCAGTACTTC
TRBJ1-1,.,TRBV2,few,CATRGSGAEAFF,TGTGCCACCAGGGGCTCAGGGGCCGAAGCTTTCTTT
TRBJ2-3,.,TRBV5-5,few,CASSAVLNTDTQYF,TGTGCCAGCAGCGCGGTCCTAAACACAGATACGCAGTATTTT
TRBJ2-4,TRBD2,TRBV6-1,.,CASNLAALAKNIQYF,TGTGCCAGCAATCTAGCGGCCCTAGCCAAAAACATTCAGTACTTC
TRBJ1-5,.,TRBV5-1,.,CASSLEPNQPQHF,TGCGCCAGCAGCTTGGAACCCAATCAGCCCCAGCATTTT
TRBJ2-7,.,TRBV18,few,CASSPAQTVHYEQYF,TGTGCCAGCTCACCAGCACAGACTGTCCACTACGAGCAGTACTTC
TRBJ1-5,TRBD1,TRBV12-3/TRBV12-4,few,CASKTGGLNQPQHF,TGTGCCAGCAAAACAGGGGGCCTCAATCAGCCCCAGCATTTT
TRBJ1-2,TRBD1,TRBV7-2,.,CASSPEGTGANYGYTF,TGTGCCAGCAGCCCCGAGGGGACAGGAGCTAACTATGGCTACACCTTC
TRBJ2-1,.,TRBV19,.,CASSSGNSLGNEQFF,TGTGCCAGTAGTTCCGGGAACTCTTTAGGCAATGAGCAGTTCTTC
TRBJ2-3,.,TRBV5-1,many,CASSSTYTRPRADTQYF,TGCGCCAGCAGCTCGACGTATACCCGACCCCGGGCAGATACGCAGTATTTT
TRBJ2-3,.,TRBV12-3/TRBV12-4,.,CASSLKVSDTQYF,TGTGCCAGCAGTTTAAAGGTCTCAGATACGCAGTATTTT
TRBJ1-6,.,TRBV6-5,.,CASSYIGDSPLHF,TGTGCCAGCAGTTACATTGGGGATTCACCCCTCCACTTT
TRBJ1-1,.,TRBV12-3/TRBV12-4,few,CASSLTLVREAFF,TGTGCCAGCAGTCTGACACTCGTACGGGAAGCTTTCTTT